This T cell receptor (beta chain) is from a study of identical twins. Study conclusions and caveats: Cross-sectional statistical analysis was relied on for the conclusions, without the same donors being followed. Less excess twin sharing appeared in beta out-of-frame sequences. Cord blood's abundant beta clonotypes had fewer insertions, unlike memory repertoires.

TCRdb processed the 5' RACE reads anew with MiXCR; each CDR3 protein has one entry. Among over 550,000 distinct CDR3 sequences listed, 7.1% were seen once. Note on this clonotype: Its antigen remains unknown.

The same sample was also used in a study of yellow fever vaccine responses in identical twins. That paper notes: Twins reportedly appeared to share part of their vaccine T cell response while keeping part individual.

The clonotype originates from a young woman in good health. Sequencing input: PBMCs.

CDR3 nucleotide sequence: TGCAGTGCTAGAGAACATTTAGCGTTCCTTCGCACAGATACGCAGTATTTT. Its protein product is CSAREHLAFLRTDTQYF. This rearrangement joins TRBV20-1 to TRBJ2-3; possibly TRBD2 for D (5 bases). This CDR3 contains 17 residues. Germline V gene sequence: CDR1 DFQATT, CDR2 SNEGSKA (reference sequence). V dropped 0 bases and J dropped 1 base, with 17 bases sitting between them.